The next 10 T cell receptor beta chains were all read from a single sample in a study of CD8+ T cells in alopecia areata. In each case, RNA was isolated and then reverse transcribed into cDNA as the sequencing template. The assay was immunoSEQ multiplex PCR, and TCRdb's table has in-frame clones only and misses some. The sample lists 150,000 to 250,000 clones, roughly 64% occurring once. Treatment reported: oral pan-JAK inhibitor, 5-10 mg twice daily. Here the sequenced sample was CD4+ T cells sorted from blood, taken at week 24, from a patient treated with tofacitinib. The receptors stem from a human donor with alopecia areata.

V is TRBV18 and J is TRBJ2-7, with D possibly matching TRBD1 (6 bases). This CDR3 has 13 amino acids. V lost 6 bases and J 3 bases, leaving 12 bases between the germline ends. Germline lookup yields CDR1 KGHSH and CDR2 LQKENI. CDR3 DNA sequence: TGTGCCAGCTCTCAGACAGGTGGCTACGAGCAGTACTTC. This translates into CASSQTGGYEQYF.

This clone was detected a few times. The V and J genes are TRBV5-4 and TRBJ2-1; 10 bases map to TRBD2. CDR1 SGHNT and CDR2 YYREEE come from the germline V gene (reference sequence). The trim removed 4 bases at V and 8 bases at J, leaving 6 bases unmatched. CDR3 length equals 14 residues. The CDR3 loop reads CASSPSGGADEQFF. In nucleotides, the CDR3 is TGTGCCAGCAGCCCGAGCGGGGGGGCCGATGAGCAGTTCTTC.

In DNA, the CDR3 is TGTGCCAGCAGCCCGTCTAGCGGGGATGGGGATACGCAGTATTTT. Amino acid sequence: CASSPSSGDGDTQYF. V and J are TRBV7-2 and TRBJ2-3; 9 bases fit TRBD2. Germline CDR1 SGHTA, CDR2 FQGNSA. Trimming removed 5 bases from V and 6 bases from J; junction bases left unmatched: 9. This CDR3 has 15 amino acids.

This clone occurred a few times. At one end, the junction sequence differs from germline, possibly due to a read error. J is TRBJ2-3 and V is TRBV5-1; D gene ambiguous. The CDR3 spans 14 residues. CDR1 and CDR2 (germline): SGHRS, YFSETQ. CDR3 in DNA: TGCGCCAGCAGTTTGGGCCCAGTCACAGATACGCAGTATTTT. It codes for CASSLGPVTDTQYF.

The chain links TRBV9 to TRBJ1-2, with D unresolved. Germline assignment: CDR1 SGDLS and CDR2 YYNGEE. V was pared by 4 bases and J by 2 bases, with 3 bases between. This CDR3 region has 11 residues. As DNA, the CDR3 is TGTGCCAGCAGCTCGAACTATGGCTACACCTTC. Protein sequence: CASSSNYGYTF. The full variable domain, in which reference TRBV9 and TRBJ1-2 provide the parts outside the CDR3, is DSGVTQTPKHLITATGQRVTLRCSPRSGDLSVYWYQQSLDQGLQFLIQYYNGEERAKGNILERFSAQQFPDLHSELNLSSLELGDSALYFCASSSNYGYTFGSGTRLTVV.

This clone showed up just once. The V gene is TRBV27, the J gene TRBJ1-1; TRBD1 aligns across 9 bases. Germline CDR1 MNHEY, CDR2 SMNVEV (reference sequence). The CDR3 is 13 residues long. The ends lost 6 bases at V and 5 bases at J; junction bases unmatched: 4. As DNA, the CDR3 is TGTGCCAGCAGCCGACAGGGGGGAACTGAAGCTTTCTTT. This sequence encodes CASSRQGGTEAFF.

CDR3 sequence reads: CASGQGLAETQYF. CDR3 coding DNA: TGTGCCAGTGGCCAGGGGCTAGCCGAGACCCAGTACTTC. The rearrangement joins TRBV7-9 to TRBJ2-5; a weak D match, TRBD1 (6 bases). V was clipped by 9 bases and J by 5 bases, with 16 bases between them. Germline CDR1 is SEHNR and CDR2 is FQNEAQ (reference sequence). The CDR3 loop spans 13 amino acids. The full variable domain, in which reference TRBV7-9 and TRBJ2-5 provide the parts outside the CDR3, is DTGVSQNPRHKITKRGQNVTFRCDPISEHNRLYWYRQTLGQGPEFLTYFQNEAQLEKSRLLSDRFSAERPKGSFSTLEIQRTEQGDSAMYLCASGQGLAETQYFGPGTRLLVL.

The rearrangement joins TRBV5-4 to TRBJ2-5; no firm D call. Per germline, CDR1 SGHNT and CDR2 YYREEE (reference sequence). Trimming left V 0 bases short and J 4 bases short, with 10 bases between. CDR3 length equals 14 residues. The CDR3 region is CASSLEPELETQYF. The CDR3 DNA is TGTGCCAGCAGCTTGGAGCCCGAGCTAGAGACCCAGTACTTC. The full variable domain, in which reference TRBV5-4 and TRBJ2-5 provide the parts outside the CDR3, is ETGVTQSPTHLIKTRGQQVTLRCSSQSGHNTVSWYQQALGQGPQFIFQYYREEENGRGNFPPRFSGLQFPNYSSELNVNALELDDSALYLCASSLEPELETQYFGPGTRLLVL.

This clone was detected only once. The rearrangement links TRBV5-6 to TRBJ1-2; possible D gene TRBD1, 6 bases. In germline, CDR1 is SGHDT, CDR2 YYEEEE. CDR3 length: 13 amino acids. V lost 3 bases and J lost 8, with 14 bases in between. The DNA of the CDR3 is TGTGCCAGCAGCTGGACACACAGGGACGGCTACACCTTC. It is translated as CASSWTHRDGYTF.

This clone was observed a few times. The chain joins TRBV27 to TRBJ2-2; D gene ambiguous. Trimming removed 2 bases from V and 6 bases from J, with 13 bases in between. The CDR3 is 15 amino acids. The germline V gene encodes CDR1 MNHEY and CDR2 SMNVEV (reference sequence). CDR3 bases: TGTGCCAGCAGTTTAGGGGTCCCTGGGCCCGGGGAGCTGTTTTTT. As protein: CASSLGVPGPGELFF.